Presented here are 10 T cell receptor beta chains from one specimen sequenced in a study of beta chain features in type 1 diabetes. General study points: Significant though moderate, a shortening of TCRB CDR3s appeared in all four CD4+ subsets of Type 1 diabetes patients.

Isolated RNA was reverse transcribed in full, so expressed TCRB transcripts were sequenced. Clones were read by immunoSEQ multiplex PCR, and TCRdb kept only the in-frame ones, dropping some. The table has about 740,000 clones, roughly 13% seen once. What these receptors recognize is not known. The sequenced sample consisted of naive CD4+ T cells from blood. These receptors were collected from a man aged 18 to 29 with type 1 diabetes.

This clone was seen only a few times. At the DNA level, this CDR3 is encoded by other sequences in the same sample as well. The chain couples TRBV18 to TRBJ2-7; D may match TRBD1 or TRBD2 (5 bases each). CDR3 length: 13 amino acids. Per the germline V gene, CDR1 is KGHSH and CDR2 is LQKENI. V was pared by 3 bases and J by 0 bases, with 6 bases between. The CDR3 nucleotides are TGTGCCAGCTCACCGGGGGACTCCTACGAGCAGTACTTC. Translating gives CASSPGDSYEQYF.

The chain recombines TRBV5-1 with TRBJ2-5; D assignment may be TRBD1 or TRBD2 (7 bases each). This CDR3 has 18 residues. Between the trimmed V and J ends, which lost 1 base and 2 bases, there was a span of 21 bases. Germline-derived CDR1 and CDR2 are SGHRS and YFSETQ. CDR3 DNA sequence: TGCGCCAGCAGCTTGTACCCCTCCCGACAGGGAGGGCAAGAGACCCAGTACTTC. It is translated as CASSLYPSRQGGQETQYF.

This clone was found a few times. The chain links TRBV7-8 to TRBJ1-5, with a tentative D call TRBD1 (6 bases). The V end was cut by 5 bases, the J end by 0 bases, with 14 bases between. Germline lookup yields CDR1 SGHVS and CDR2 FQNEAQ. CDR3 length equals 16 residues. The CDR3 loop reads CASSLTGGYSNQPQHF. The CDR3 region has the DNA TGTGCCAGCAGCCTGACGGGGGGCTATAGCAATCAGCCCCAGCATTTT.

This clone turned up a few times. The chain employs TRBV28 and TRBJ2-4; unclear D gene. With 5 bases removed from V and 9 bases from J, the gap between germline ends came to 11 bases. Germline V CDR1 and CDR2: MDHEN, SYDVKM. The CDR3 contains 12 residues. The CDR3 is CASSPDWSIQYF. CDR3 coding DNA: TGTGCCAGCAGTCCTGATTGGAGCATTCAGTACTTC. Full variable domain (remainder filled in from reference TRBV28 and TRBJ2-4): DVKVTQSSRYLVKRTGEKVFLECVQDMDHENMFWYRQDPGLGLRLIYFSYDVKMKEKGDIPEGYSVSREKKERFSLILESASTNQTSMYLCASSPDWSIQYFGAGTRLSVL.

CDR3 sequence reads: CASSQEGQHQETQYF. The CDR3 DNA reads as TGCGCCAGCAGCCAAGAGGGACAGCATCAAGAGACCCAGTACTTC. V and J are TRBV4-1 and TRBJ2-5; 7 nucleotides line up with TRBD1. V lost 0 bases and J lost 2; bases outside the gene matches: 3. The CDR3 covers 15 residues. Germline V gene sequence: CDR1 MGHRA, CDR2 YSYEKL.

Of note for this clone: Other DNA sequences within the sample encode an identical CDR3. The chain links TRBV28 to TRBJ1-5; D remains unclear. The CDR3 covers 12 residues. V gave up 5 bases and J gave up 9 bases, with 11 bases separating them. From germline, CDR1 is MDHEN and CDR2 SYDVKM. The CDR3 DNA reads as TGTGCCAGCAGTCTCCTACCCCGGCCCCAGCATTTT. This codes for CASSLLPRPQHF.

The chain joins TRBV2 to TRBJ2-1; D is possibly TRBD1 (5 bases). Trimming removed 4 bases from V and 4 bases from J, with 8 bases in between. This CDR3 has 13 residues. Germline V gives CDR1 SNHLY, CDR2 FYNNEI. The chain's CDR3 is CASSGQTYNEQFF. The CDR3 DNA reads TGTGCCAGCAGTGGACAGACTTACAATGAGCAGTTCTTC.

The genes are TRBV28 and TRBJ2-5; D call uncertain. Trimming pared 7 bases from V and 3 bases from J, leaving 9 bases between. Germline assignment: CDR1 MDHEN and CDR2 SYDVKM. The CDR3 is 12 amino acids. CDR3 region: CASKTLKETQYF. As DNA, the CDR3 is TGTGCCAGCAAGACGTTGAAAGAGACCCAGTACTTC.

The chain has TRBV6-1 and TRBJ1-1; D is undetermined. From germline, CDR1 is MNHNS and CDR2 SASEGT. The V and J ends lost 2 bases and 6 bases respectively, with 13 bases between them. This CDR3 contains 14 residues. The CDR3 loop reads CASSEFTALAEAFF. CDR3 coding DNA: TGTGCCAGCAGTGAATTTACAGCACTCGCTGAAGCTTTCTTT.

The rearrangement uses TRBV5-4 and TRBJ2-5; TRBD2 matches at 8 bases. Trimming removed 0 bases from V and 4 bases from J; junction bases left unmatched: 5. The CDR3 has 15 residues. Germline CDR1 reads SGHNT; CDR2 reads YYREEE (reference sequence). The CDR3 bases are TGTGCCAGCAGCTTGGTGCGGGGGGACCCAGAGACCCAGTACTTC. It is translated as CASSLVRGDPETQYF.